What follows are 6 T cell receptor beta chains derived from one specimen sequenced in a study of blood T cells in healthy people across ages (dated by TCRdb to the mid-2010s). The receptor library was made with 5' RACE. TCRdb lists the instrument as Illumina HiSeq 2500. A second about 7 to 11 cycle PCR used a sample-barcoded 5' primer and a J-beta primer mix. TCRdb took the public reads, trimmed them with fastp at Q25, ran MiXCR for clone calling and kept in-frame beta chains. Duplicate CDR3 protein sequences are folded into a single record with the most common DNA and genes. In all, the sample holds roughly 800,000 distinct CDR3 sequences, and around 34% of those were seen once. The top ten clonotypes cover 10% to 15% of the sample. Sample: blood. These receptors originate from a man aged 18-30 years in good health.

V usage is TRBV7-8 and J usage is TRBJ1-2, with 8 bases aligning to TRBD1. Germline assignment: CDR1 SGHVS and CDR2 FQNEAQ. CDR3 length equals 16 residues. Trimming cost V 4 bases and J 2 bases; bases outside gene matches: 9. The CDR3 spells CASSSRDQGANYGYTF. The CDR3 DNA is TGTGCCAGCAGCTCCCGCGATCAGGGGGCGAACTATGGCTACACCTTC.

This clonotype was detected a few times. V and J are TRBV2 and TRBJ2-2, with D perhaps TRBD1 or TRBD2 (6 bases each). The ends were cut back, 6 bases at V and 1 base at J, with 12 bases in the middle. The germline V gene has CDR1 SNHLY and CDR2 FYNNEI. The CDR3 is 15 residues long. This chain's CDR3 is CASRAGHLNTGELFF. The CDR3 nucleotides read TGTGCCAGCAGGGCGGGACACCTGAACACCGGGGAGCTGTTTTTT.

The V and J genes are TRBV29-1 and TRBJ1-1; no clear D. The ends were cut back, 3 bases at V and 10 bases at J, with 12 bases in the middle. The CDR3 covers 11 residues. CDR1 is SQVTM and CDR2 is ANQGSEA in the germline V gene. The CDR3 spells CSVDLADGAFF. The CDR3 bases are TGCAGCGTTGATTTGGCAGATGGAGCTTTCTTT. Filled out from reference TRBV29-1 and TRBJ1-1, the complete variable domain reads SAVISQKPSRDICQRGTSLTIQCQVDSQVTMMFWYRQQPGQSLTLIATANQGSEATYESGFVIDKFPISRPNLTFSTLTVSNMSPEDSSIYLCSVDLADGAFFGQGTRLTVV.

This clonotype was detected a few times. The V call is TRBV6-2 or TRBV6-3, the J call TRBJ1-1, with a weak D call TRBD1 (5 bases). The V end was cut by 6 bases, the J end by 0 bases, with 11 bases between. The CDR3 length is 14 residues. Germline V CDR1 and CDR2: MNHEY, SVGEGT. CDR3: CASRPGELNTEAFF. The DNA of the CDR3 is TGTGCCAGCAGACCGGGGGAACTGAACACTGAAGCTTTCTTT.

CDR3: CASDFSREKGNEQFF. The CDR3 nucleotides are TGTGCCAGCGACTTTAGCAGGGAGAAGGGCAATGAGCAGTTCTTC. This chain uses TRBV7-8 with TRBJ2-1; D may be TRBD1 or TRBD2 (5 bases each). Germline CDR1 SGHVS, CDR2 FQNEAQ. V was trimmed by 8 bases and J by 6 bases, leaving 20 bases between them. This CDR3 is built from 15 residues.

With regard to this clonotype: Germline is not matched at one junction end, which may reflect a read error. The V call is TRBV12-3 or TRBV12-4, the J call TRBJ2-7, with D perhaps matching TRBD1 (6 bases). The CDR3 loop spans 13 amino acids. This CDR3 is CTSREDSDYEQYF. The CDR3 DNA reads TGTACCAGCAGAGAGGACAGTGACTACGAGCAGTACTTC.